This is a list of T cell receptor delta chains from one sample in a study of gamma-delta T cells after stem cell transplantation. TCRdb fed the RT-PCR reads to CATT. The sample has around 1,600 delta-chain clones; just over 5% are singletons. The sample consisted of gamma-delta T cells. Receptors originate from a human donor. It is not recorded whose cells these are; they may come from a transplant donor. Both conserved end residues are part of each CDR3. A D gene is named only where the DNA matches it firmly. Clone sizes are shown as once, few or many counts, or a class when the clone is expanded.

j_gene | v_gene | abundance | d_gene | CDR3aa | CDR3nt
TRDJ1 | TRDV2 | medium-sized | TRDD3 | CACDTLGEADKLIF | TGTGCCTGTGACACGCTGGGGGAGGCCGATAAACTCATCTTT
TRDJ1 | TRDV2 | medium-sized | . | CACDPLTGEGLRDTDKLIF | TGTGCCTGTGACCCACTCACTGGTGAGGGACTAAGGGACACCGATAAACTCATCTTT
TRDJ1 | TRDV1 | medium-sized | TRDD3 | CALGELAPIPLLGDTNDKLIF | TGTGCTCTTGGGGAACTGGCCCCCATTCCTCTTCTGGGGGACACAAACGATAAACTCATCTTT
TRDJ1 | TRDV2 | large | TRDD3 | CACDGLGEESSDKLIF | TGTGCCTGTGACGGACTGGGGGAGGAATCTAGCGATAAACTCATCTTT
TRDJ3 | TRDV2 | few | TRDD3 | CACDPATGDVLSCDNRPMFF | TGTGCCTGTGACCCCGCCACTGGGGACGTCCTCTCCTGTGACAACCGCCCGATGTTTTTC
TRDJ1 | TRDV2 | medium-sized | TRDD3 | CACDTLGDTSADKLIF | TGTGCCTGTGACACACTGGGGGATACGTCCGCCGATAAACTCATCTTT
TRDJ3 | TRDV2 | few | TRDD3 | CACDPILGDTPSCDTRQMFF | TGTGCCTGTGACCCAATACTGGGGGATACGCCCTCCTGCGACACCCGCCAGATGTTTTTC
TRDJ4 | TRDV2 | large | TRDD3 | CACDPLTGGYASRPLIF | TGTGCCTGTGACCCCCTTACTGGGGGATACGCGTCGAGACCCCTGATCTTT
TRDJ1 | TRDV2 | large | . | CACDRLPTSMGDTGSDKLIF | TGTGCCTGTGACCGCCTTCCTACGTCAATGGGGGATACAGGGTCCGATAAACTCATCTTT
TRDJ1 | TRDV2 | hyperexpanded | TRDD3 | CACDALLGDTTDKLIF | TGTGCCTGTGACGCATTACTGGGGGATACGACCGATAAACTCATCTTT